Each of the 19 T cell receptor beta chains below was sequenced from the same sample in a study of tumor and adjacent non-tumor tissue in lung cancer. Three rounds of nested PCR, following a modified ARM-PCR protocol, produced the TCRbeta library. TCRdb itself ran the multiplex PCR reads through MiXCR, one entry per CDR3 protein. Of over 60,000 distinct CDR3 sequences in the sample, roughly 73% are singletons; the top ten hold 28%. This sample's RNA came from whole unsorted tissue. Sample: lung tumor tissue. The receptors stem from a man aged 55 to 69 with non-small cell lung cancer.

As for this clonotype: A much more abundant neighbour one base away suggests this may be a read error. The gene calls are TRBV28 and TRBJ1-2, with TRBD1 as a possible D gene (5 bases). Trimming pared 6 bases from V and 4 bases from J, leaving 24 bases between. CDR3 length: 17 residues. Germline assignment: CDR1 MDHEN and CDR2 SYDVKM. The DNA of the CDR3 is TGTGCCAGCAGGAAAGGTCCAGGGTCCAGGGTGGCCTATGGCTACACCTTC. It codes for CASRKGPGSRVAYGYTF.

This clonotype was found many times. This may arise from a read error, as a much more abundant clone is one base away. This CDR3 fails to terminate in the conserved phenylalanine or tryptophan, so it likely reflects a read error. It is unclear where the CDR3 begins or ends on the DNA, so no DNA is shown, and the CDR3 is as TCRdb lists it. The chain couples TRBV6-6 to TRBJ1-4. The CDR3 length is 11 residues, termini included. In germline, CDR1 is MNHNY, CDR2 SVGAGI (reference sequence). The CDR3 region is CASSSGDYGFS.

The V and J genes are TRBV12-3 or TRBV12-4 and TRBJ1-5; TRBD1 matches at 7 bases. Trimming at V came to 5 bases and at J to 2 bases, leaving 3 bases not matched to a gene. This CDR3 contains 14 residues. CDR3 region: CASSPTGGNQPQHF. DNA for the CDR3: TGTGCCAGCAGTCCAACAGGGGGCAATCAGCCCCAGCATTTT.

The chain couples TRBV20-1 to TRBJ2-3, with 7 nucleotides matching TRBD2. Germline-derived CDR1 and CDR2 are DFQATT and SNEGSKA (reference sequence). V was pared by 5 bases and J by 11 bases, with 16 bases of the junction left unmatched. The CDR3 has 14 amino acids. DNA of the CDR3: TGCAGTGCTCACACTAGCGCCAACACAGCTATGCAGTATTTT. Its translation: CSAHTSANTAMQYF.

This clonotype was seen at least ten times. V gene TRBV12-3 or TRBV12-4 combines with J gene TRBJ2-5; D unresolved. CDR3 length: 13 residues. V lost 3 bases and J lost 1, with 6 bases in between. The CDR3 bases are TGTGCCAGCAGTTTCGTCCGCCAAGAGACCCAGTACTTC. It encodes CASSFVRQETQYF.

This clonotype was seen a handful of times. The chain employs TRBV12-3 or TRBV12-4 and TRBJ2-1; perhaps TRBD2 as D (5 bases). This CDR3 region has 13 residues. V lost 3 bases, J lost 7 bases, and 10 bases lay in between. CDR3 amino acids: CASSFQRDNEQFF. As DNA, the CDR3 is TGTGCCAGCAGTTTCCAGAGGGATAATGAGCAGTTCTTC.

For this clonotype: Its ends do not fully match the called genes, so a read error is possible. The CDR3 protein is CPSNELRDEQYF. CDR3 DNA: TGCCCCAGCAATGAGTTGAGAGACGAGCAGTACTTC. The chain is built from TRBV10-1 and TRBJ2-7; D uncertain. CDR1 WNHNN and CDR2 SYGVQD come from the germline V gene (reference sequence). The CDR3 has 12 amino acids.

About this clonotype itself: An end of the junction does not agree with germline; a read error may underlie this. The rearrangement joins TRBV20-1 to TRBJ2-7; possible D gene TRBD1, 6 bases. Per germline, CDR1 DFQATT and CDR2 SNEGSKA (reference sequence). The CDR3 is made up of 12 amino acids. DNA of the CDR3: TGCAGTGCGAGGGACATACCAGACGAGCGGTACTTC. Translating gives CSARDIPDERYF.

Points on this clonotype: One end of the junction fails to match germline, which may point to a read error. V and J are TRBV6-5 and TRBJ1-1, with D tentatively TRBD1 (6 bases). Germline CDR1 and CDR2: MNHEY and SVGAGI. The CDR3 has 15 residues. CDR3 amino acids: CGSSYCRRGGAEVFF. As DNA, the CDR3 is TGTGGCAGCAGTTACTGCCGCAGGGGTGGGGCTGAAGTTTTCTTT.

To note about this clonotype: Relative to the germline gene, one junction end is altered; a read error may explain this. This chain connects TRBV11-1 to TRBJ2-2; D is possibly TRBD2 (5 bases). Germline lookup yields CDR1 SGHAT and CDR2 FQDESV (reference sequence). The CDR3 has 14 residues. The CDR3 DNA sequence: TGCGCCAGCAGTTGTACTAGTGGCACCGGGGAGCTGTTTTTT. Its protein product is CASSCTSGTGELFF. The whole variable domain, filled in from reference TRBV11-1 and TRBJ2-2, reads EAEVAQSPRYKITEKSQAVAFWCDPISGHATLYWYRQILGQGPELLVQFQDESVVDDSQLPKDRFSAERLKGVDSTLKIQPAELGDSAMYLCASSCTSGTGELFFGEGSRLTVL.

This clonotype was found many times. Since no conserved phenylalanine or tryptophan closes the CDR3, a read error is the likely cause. CDR3 bases: TGTGCCAGCAGTTACGGGGCTGGAACGGTTTACGAGCAGTACTTA. It yields the protein CASSYGAGTVYEQYL. J is TRBJ2-7 and V is TRBV6-5; TRBD1 is a possible D gene (5 bases). The CDR3 is 15 amino acids. V gave up 2 bases and J gave up 4 bases, with 15 bases separating them. CDR1 is MNHEY, CDR2 SVGAGI, per germline.

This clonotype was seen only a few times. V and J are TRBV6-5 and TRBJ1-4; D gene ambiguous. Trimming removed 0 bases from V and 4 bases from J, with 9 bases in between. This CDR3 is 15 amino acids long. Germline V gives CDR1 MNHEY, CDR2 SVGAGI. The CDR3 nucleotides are TGTGCCAGCAGTTACTCGAGGGCCCTTAATGAAAAACTGTTTTTT. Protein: CASSYSRALNEKLFF.

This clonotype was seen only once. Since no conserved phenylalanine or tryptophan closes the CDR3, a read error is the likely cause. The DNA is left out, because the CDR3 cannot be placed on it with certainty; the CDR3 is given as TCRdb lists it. The CDR3 loop reads CASSHPGRKETRYL. The V call is TRBV5-5, the J call TRBJ2-5; the table names TRBD1, a call not compared with the DNA. The length of the CDR3 is 14 amino acids, counting both ends. CDR1 and CDR2 from the germline V gene are SGHKS and YYEKEE (reference sequence).

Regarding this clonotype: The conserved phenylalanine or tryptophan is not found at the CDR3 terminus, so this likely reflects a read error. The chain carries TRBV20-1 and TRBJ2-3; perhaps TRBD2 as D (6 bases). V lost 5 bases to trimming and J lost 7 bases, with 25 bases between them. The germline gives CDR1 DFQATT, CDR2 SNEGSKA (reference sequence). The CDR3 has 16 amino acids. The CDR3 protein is CSASHYSWRDENTQYL. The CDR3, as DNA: TGCAGTGCTTCCCATTATTCCTGGCGGGACGAAAATACGCAGTATCTT.

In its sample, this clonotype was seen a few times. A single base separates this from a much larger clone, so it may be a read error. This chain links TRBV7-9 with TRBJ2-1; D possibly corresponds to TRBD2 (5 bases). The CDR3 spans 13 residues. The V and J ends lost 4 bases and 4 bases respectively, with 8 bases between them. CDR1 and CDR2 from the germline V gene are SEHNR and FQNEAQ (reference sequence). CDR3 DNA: TGTGCCAGCAGCTCACGGGATTACAATGAGCAGTTCTTC. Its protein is CASSSRDYNEQFF. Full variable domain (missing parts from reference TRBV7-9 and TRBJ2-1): DTGVSQNPRHKITKRGQNVTFRCDPISEHNRLYWYRQTLGQGPEFLTYFQNEAQLEKSRLLSDRFSAERPKGSFSTLEIQRTEQGDSAMYLCASSSRDYNEQFFGPGTRLTVL.

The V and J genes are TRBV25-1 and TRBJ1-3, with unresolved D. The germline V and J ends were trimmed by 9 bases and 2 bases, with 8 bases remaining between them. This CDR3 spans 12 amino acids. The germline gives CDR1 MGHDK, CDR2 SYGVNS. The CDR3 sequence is CASRSAGNTIYF. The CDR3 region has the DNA TGTGCCAGTAGGTCCGCTGGAAACACCATATATTTT. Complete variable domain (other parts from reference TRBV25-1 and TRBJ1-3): EADIYQTPRYLVIGTGKKITLECSQTMGHDKMYWYQQDPGMELHLIHYSYGVNSTEKGDLSSESTVSRIRTEHFPLTLESARPSHTSQYLCASRSAGNTIYFGEGSWLTVV.

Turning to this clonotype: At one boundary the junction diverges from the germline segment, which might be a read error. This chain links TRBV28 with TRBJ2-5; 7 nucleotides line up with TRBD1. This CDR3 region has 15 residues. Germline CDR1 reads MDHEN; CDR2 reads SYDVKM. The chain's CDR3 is CASSLRGPPEETQCF. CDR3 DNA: TGTGCCAGCAGTTTAAGGGGGCCCCCGGAAGAGACCCAGTGCTTC.

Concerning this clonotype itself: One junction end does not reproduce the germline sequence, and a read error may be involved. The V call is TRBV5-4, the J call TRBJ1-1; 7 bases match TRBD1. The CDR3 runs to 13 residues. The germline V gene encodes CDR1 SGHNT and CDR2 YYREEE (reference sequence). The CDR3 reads CANSFAGGTEAFF. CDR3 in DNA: TGTGCCAACAGCTTTGCAGGGGGCACTGAAGCTTTCTTT.

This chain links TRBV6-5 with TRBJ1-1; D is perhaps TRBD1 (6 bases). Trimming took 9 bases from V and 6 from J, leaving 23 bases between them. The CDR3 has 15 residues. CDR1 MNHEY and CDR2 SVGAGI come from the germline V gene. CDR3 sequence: CASSHSRRGGAEAFF. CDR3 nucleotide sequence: TGTGCCAGTAGCCACTCCCGCAGGGGTGGGGCTGAAGCTTTCTTT.